These 23 T cell receptor beta chains were sequenced from one sample in a study of cytomegalovirus exposure and HLA in healthy donors. Method: immunoSEQ multiplex PCR; TCRdb's copy keeps in-frame clones and lacks some. The repertoire includes about 130,000 clones, approximately 92% of them detected once, and about 1.1% sits in the top ten. The sample taken for sequencing was PBMCs. The receptors come from a woman younger than 30 in good health and CMV-seronegative.

The chain employs TRBV19 and TRBJ1-5; no definite D call. The ends were cut back, 2 bases at V and 5 bases at J, with 4 bases in the middle. This CDR3 has 12 residues. The germline gives CDR1 LNHDA, CDR2 SQIVND (reference sequence). The CDR3 reads CASSIRDQPQHF. CDR3 DNA: TGTGCCAGTAGTATAAGAGATCAGCCCCAGCATTTT.

The rearrangement joins TRBV5-1 to TRBJ1-1; D unclear. With 0 bases removed from V and 7 bases from J, the gap between germline ends came to 16 bases. The CDR3 runs to 15 residues. Looked up from germline, CDR1 is SGHRS and CDR2 is YFSETQ. CDR3 bases: TGCGCCAGCAGCTTGGACTCAGGATCGGCGATTGAAGCTTTCTTT. It codes for CASSLDSGSAIEAFF.

The table lists this clone with a count of one. The rearrangement joins TRBV5-6 to TRBJ2-1, with a possible D match to TRBD1 (6 bases). Germline V gene sequence: CDR1 SGHDT, CDR2 YYEEEE. This CDR3 is built from 15 residues. V was shortened by 5 bases and J by 1 base, with 13 bases between the two germline ends. CDR3: CASSTGQSSYNEQFF. The CDR3 nucleotides are TGTGCCAGCAGTACTGGACAGTCGTCCTACAATGAGCAGTTCTTC.

This rearrangement joins TRBV7-9 to TRBJ2-7, with TRBD2 matching 8 bases. V lost 1 base, J lost 6 bases, and 8 bases stayed unmatched. The CDR3 is 15 amino acids. The V gene's germline CDR1 is SEHNR and CDR2 FQNEAQ (reference sequence). CDR3 protein: CASSLGRTSFGEQYF. The CDR3 DNA reads TGTGCCAGCAGCTTAGGGAGGACTAGCTTCGGCGAGCAGTACTTC. The complete variable domain, with remaining parts taken from reference TRBV7-9 and TRBJ2-7, reads DTGVSQNPRHKITKRGQNVTFRCDPISEHNRLYWYRQTLGQGPEFLTYFQNEAQLEKSRLLSDRFSAERPKGSFSTLEIQRTEQGDSAMYLCASSLGRTSFGEQYFGPGTRLTVT.

This sequence joins TRBV6-6 and TRBJ1-6; perhaps TRBD1 as D (5 bases). This CDR3 region has 15 residues. Germline V gene data show CDR1 as MNHNY and CDR2 as SVGAGI (reference sequence). Between the trimmed V and J ends, which lost 2 bases and 10 bases, there was a span of 15 bases. The CDR3 reads CASSYPGQGSSPLHF. CDR3 bases: TGTGCCAGCAGTTACCCGGGCCAGGGCAGCTCACCCCTCCACTTT.

The chain uses TRBV7-9 and TRBJ2-3, with 7 bases that match TRBD1. This CDR3 has 16 amino acids. The germline gives CDR1 SEHNR, CDR2 FQNEAQ (reference sequence). V lost 5 bases, J lost 0 bases, and 8 bases stayed unmatched. The CDR3 DNA is TGTGCCAGCAGCCCCGGGACAGACCCTAGCACAGATACGCAGTATTTT. This translates into CASSPGTDPSTDTQYF.

The V call is TRBV27, the J call TRBJ1-1; tentative D call: TRBD1 (6 bases). Per the germline V gene, CDR1 is MNHEY and CDR2 is SMNVEV (reference sequence). The CDR3 sequence is 13 residues long. Deletions cut 3 bases from V and 4 bases from J, with 9 bases between. The CDR3 spells CASSFRGGTEAFF. The CDR3 DNA follows: TGTGCCAGCAGTTTCAGGGGTGGCACTGAAGCTTTCTTT.

A single count supports this clone. The chain employs TRBV9 and TRBJ2-7; 9 bases map to TRBD1. The germline CDR1 and CDR2 sequences are SGDLS and YYNGEE. The CDR3 is made up of 14 amino acids. V lost 4 bases and J lost 6; bases outside the gene matches: 8. The CDR3 bases are TGTGCCAGCAGCAGGGGACAGGGATATGGCGAGCAGTACTTC. Encoded protein: CASSRGQGYGEQYF. Full variable domain (missing parts from reference TRBV9 and TRBJ2-7): DSGVTQTPKHLITATGQRVTLRCSPRSGDLSVYWYQQSLDQGLQFLIQYYNGEERAKGNILERFSAQQFPDLHSELNLSSLELGDSALYFCASSRGQGYGEQYFGPGTRLTVT.

Here the CDR3 reads CASSAITEEQYV. In DNA form, the CDR3 reads TGTGCCAGCAGCGCCATCACCGAGGAGCAGTACGTC. V and J are TRBV21-1 and TRBJ2-7; TRBD2, the D gene given by the table, was not confirmed from the DNA. TRBV21-1 is a pseudogene locus. The CDR3 covers 12 residues.

The chain couples TRBV4-2 to TRBJ1-1, with D possibly matching TRBD1 (5 bases). Trimming shortened V by 1 base and J by 1 base, and 7 bases separated the two germline ends. This CDR3 has 14 amino acids. Germline V CDR1 and CDR2: LGHNA, YNFKEQ. The CDR3 is CASSQGQGNTEAFF. In nucleotides, the CDR3 is TGTGCCAGCAGCCAAGGTCAGGGGAACACTGAAGCTTTCTTT.

The genes are TRBV7-9 and TRBJ2-7; tentative D call: TRBD1 (6 bases). The CDR3 sequence is 16 residues long. The germline gives CDR1 SEHNR, CDR2 FQNEAQ (reference sequence). Trimming pared 5 bases from V and 2 bases from J, leaving 19 bases between. CDR3 bases: TGTGCCAGCAGCGCCAGGCAGGGGACGGAACCCTACGAGCAGTACTTC. This translates into CASSARQGTEPYEQYF.

The CDR3 region is CASSQPDRNTEAFF. The CDR3, as DNA: TGTGCCAGCAGCCAACCGGACAGGAACACTGAAGCTTTCTTT. The V gene is TRBV14, the J gene TRBJ1-1; D possibly corresponds to TRBD1 (6 bases). This CDR3 region has 14 residues. The germline V and J ends were trimmed by 2 bases and 1 base, with 8 bases remaining between them. CDR1 and CDR2 from the germline V gene are SGHDN and FVKESK.

V gene TRBV18 combines with J gene TRBJ1-2; tentative D call: TRBD1 (5 bases). CDR3 length: 14 amino acids. Trimming pared 5 bases from V and 8 bases from J, leaving 18 bases between. CDR1 is KGHSH and CDR2 is LQKENI in the germline V gene. This chain's CDR3 is CASSGRDSEGGYTF. The CDR3 coding sequence is TGTGCCAGCTCAGGCCGGGACTCCGAGGGGGGCTACACCTTC.

The chain couples TRBV7-2 to TRBJ2-5; D not resolved. Trimming pared 5 bases from V and 4 bases from J, leaving 8 bases between. The germline V gene has CDR1 SGHTA and CDR2 FQGNSA. The CDR3 is 12 amino acids. The DNA of the CDR3 is TGTGCCAGCAGCCCCCTCGGAGAGACCCAGTACTTC. Its translation is CASSPLGETQYF.

The chain employs TRBV7-8 and TRBJ1-2; a possible D gene is TRBD1 (5 bases). The germline V gene encodes CDR1 SGHVS and CDR2 FQNEAQ. V lost 8 bases and J 4 bases, leaving 20 bases between the germline ends. The CDR3 covers 15 residues. The CDR3: CASARRDSATYGYTF. CDR3 DNA sequence: TGTGCCAGCGCCCGCCGGGACTCAGCGACCTATGGCTACACCTTC.

The J gene is TRBJ2-4, the V gene TRBV27, with D perhaps TRBD2 (5 bases). The CDR3 consists of 16 residues. V was pared by 0 bases and J by 2 bases, with 11 bases between. CDR1 is MNHEY, CDR2 SMNVEV, per germline (reference sequence). The CDR3 sequence is CASSLSGGATKNIQYF. The CDR3 DNA is TGTGCCAGCAGTTTATCTGGAGGAGCTACCAAAAACATTCAGTACTTC.

The chain recombines TRBV25-1 with TRBJ2-1; the D gene is possibly TRBD2 (5 bases). The CDR3 is 12 amino acids. Trimming took 3 bases from V and 9 from J, leaving 9 bases between them. CDR1 is MGHDK and CDR2 is SYGVNS in the germline V gene. CDR3: CASSEGASEQFF. CDR3 DNA sequence: TGTGCCAGCAGTGAGGGAGCAAGTGAGCAGTTCTTC.

The rearrangement links TRBV5-1 to TRBJ1-1; 7 bases match TRBD1. With V trimmed by 2 bases and J by 6 bases, 7 bases remained unmatched. There are 14 residues in the CDR3. Germline V lookup: CDR1 SGHRS, CDR2 YFSETQ. CDR3 sequence reads: CASSFRTGQAEAFF. The CDR3 nucleotides read TGCGCCAGCAGCTTCCGGACAGGCCAGGCTGAAGCTTTCTTT.

The V and J genes are TRBV5-1 and TRBJ2-2, with 8 bases that match TRBD2. The V gene's germline CDR1 is SGHRS and CDR2 YFSETQ. J was trimmed by 7 bases and V by 7 bases; bases with no gene match: 12. There are 15 residues in the CDR3. The CDR3 region has the DNA TGCGCCAGCGAACCCGGGACTAGAGGGGTCGGGGAGCTGTTTTTT. Translation gives CASEPGTRGVGELFF.

CDR3 DNA: TGTGCCACCAGCGCTTCCCGGGGGAACACTGAAGCTTTCTTT. Protein product: CATSASRGNTEAFF. The gene calls are TRBV15 and TRBJ1-1; D gene unclear. Trimming pared 5 bases from V and 1 base from J, leaving 11 bases between. The germline CDR1 and CDR2 sequences are LNHNV and YYDKDF (reference sequence). CDR3 size: 14 residues.

The chain is built from TRBV28 and TRBJ2-6, with a tentative D call TRBD2 (5 bases). CDR1 and CDR2 from the germline V gene are MDHEN and SYDVKM. V shed 4 bases and J shed 2 bases, with 21 bases lying between them. This CDR3 region has 19 residues. Here the CDR3 reads CASSYLFGGSWAGANVLTF. The DNA of the CDR3 is TGTGCCAGCAGTTATCTTTTTGGAGGTAGCTGGGCTGGGGCCAACGTCCTGACTTTC.

The chain is built from TRBV6-1 and TRBJ1-1; tentatively, D is TRBD1 (5 bases). Trimming cost V 6 bases and J 1 base, with 9 bases left between them. Germline values: CDR1 MNHNS, CDR2 SASEGT. This CDR3 is built from 13 residues. DNA of the CDR3: TGTGCCAGCAGGGGGCAGGAGAACACTGAAGCTTTCTTT. This sequence encodes CASRGQENTEAFF.

V and J are TRBV25-1 and TRBJ2-7; TRBD2 matches 8 bases. The CDR3 length is 14 residues. The V gene end was trimmed by 3 bases and the J gene end by 6 bases; junction bases not matched to a gene: 7. Per the germline V gene, CDR1 is MGHDK and CDR2 is SYGVNS. CDR3 sequence reads: CASSEPAGVSEQYF. The CDR3, as DNA: TGTGCCAGCAGTGAGCCAGCGGGAGTCAGCGAGCAGTACTTC.